These T cell receptor beta chains were read from a single sample in a study of shared clonotypes between healthy human individuals. The repertoire was sequenced with immunoSEQ multiplex PCR; TCRdb's copy has only in-frame clones and lacks some. The sample has around 1,000,000 clones, around three quarters seen once. What was sequenced was memory CD4+ T cells from PBMCs. All receptors derive from a man in his late teens or twenties in good health. Some clones in this sample may be carry-over from other donors' samples. CDR3s include the opening cysteine and the closing phenylalanine or tryptophan. D genes are given only for firm matches. Not all rows give a size; the values are once, few, many and, for expanded clones, a class.

CDR3 DNA: TGCGCCAGCAATCTTGGATACAGCCTAACCGTCACAGATACGCAGTATTTT
CDR3 protein: CASNLGYSLTVTDTQYF
J gene: TRBJ2-3
V gene: TRBV5-1
clone size: -
D gene: -

CDR3 DNA: TGTGCCAGCAGCTTGTCACGGATTACCCTTAACTATGGCTACACCTTC
CDR3 protein: CASSLSRITLNYGYTF
J gene: TRBJ1-2
V gene: TRBV5-4
clone size: -
D gene: -

CDR3 DNA: TGCGCCAGCAGCTTCGGGACAGGGGATGGCTACACCTTC
CDR3 protein: CASSFGTGDGYTF
J gene: TRBJ1-2
V gene: TRBV5-1
clone size: -
D gene: TRBD1

CDR3 DNA: TGTGCCAGCAGCAAAATAGCGGGAGAGCAGTACTTC
CDR3 protein: CASSKIAGEQYF
J gene: TRBJ2-7
V gene: TRBV7-9
clone size: -
D gene: TRBD2

CDR3 DNA: TGTGCCAGCAGCCGAGGACAGGGGAATAATGAAAAACTGTTTTTT
CDR3 protein: CASSRGQGNNEKLFF
J gene: TRBJ1-4
V gene: TRBV4-2
clone size: -
D gene: TRBD1

CDR3 DNA: TGCGCCAGCAGCCCGAGTTGGGGGGCTGACAATCAGCCCCAGCATTTT
CDR3 protein: CASSPSWGADNQPQHF
J gene: TRBJ1-5
V gene: TRBV4-1
clone size: -
D gene: -

CDR3 DNA: TGCAGCGTGTCTAGCGGGAGCGACCCAACAGATACGCAGTATTTT
CDR3 protein: CSVSSGSDPTDTQYF
J gene: TRBJ2-3
V gene: TRBV29-1
clone size: many
D gene: TRBD2

CDR3 DNA: TGCGCCAGCAGCTCCGGACAGGAGGGCTACGAGCAGTACTTC
CDR3 protein: CASSSGQEGYEQYF
J gene: TRBJ2-7
V gene: TRBV5-1
clone size: -
D gene: -

CDR3 DNA: TGTGCCAGCTCACCAACGGGAGGACACACTGAAGCTTTCTTT
CDR3 protein: CASSPTGGHTEAFF
J gene: TRBJ1-1
V gene: TRBV18
clone size: -
D gene: -

CDR3 DNA: TGTGCCAGCAGTTCCATCGACAGGGGAGATGAAAAACTGTTTTTT
CDR3 protein: CASSSIDRGDEKLFF
J gene: TRBJ1-4
V gene: TRBV28
clone size: once
D gene: TRBD1

CDR3 DNA: TGTGCCACCAGCAAATTTGCCGGGACAGCCGTTTCTGGGGCCAACGTCCTGACTTTC
CDR3 protein: CATSKFAGTAVSGANVLTF
J gene: TRBJ2-6
V gene: TRBV15
clone size: -
D gene: TRBD1

CDR3 DNA: TGTGCCAGCAGCAACGAGCTGGTCCAGGGCTACACCTTC
CDR3 protein: CASSNELVQGYTF
J gene: TRBJ1-2
V gene: TRBV28
clone size: -
D gene: -

CDR3 DNA: TGTGCCAGCTTCCCGGCGTATCACACCGGGGAGCTGTTTTTT
CDR3 protein: CASFPAYHTGELFF
J gene: TRBJ2-2
V gene: TRBV18
clone size: few
D gene: -

CDR3 DNA: TGTGCCTGGAAGCTGGGTTCGAACACTGAAGCTTTCTTT
CDR3 protein: CAWKLGSNTEAFF
J gene: TRBJ1-1
V gene: TRBV30
clone size: few
D gene: -